The rows below give T cell receptor beta chains drawn from one sample of a study of T cell repertoires in cytomegalovirus infection. TCRdb reanalysed the reads using MiXCR and keeps one entry per CDR3 protein. The table lists approximately 730,000 distinct CDR3 sequences, 30% to 35% of them singletons. Their specific antigens are unknown. The sequencing used cultured PBMCs, collected from culture after CMV antigen stimulation. These receptors were taken from a human donor in good health (CMV status not recorded). Some clones in this sample may be carry-over from other donors' samples. CDR3s include the opening cysteine and the closing phenylalanine or tryptophan. Fields, in order: CDR3 protein, CDR3 length, clone size, V gene, J gene. Rows may omit the clone size; those that give it use once, few, many or a size class.

CDR3aa: CASSYMGLDHYEQYF
len: 15
abundance: few
v_gene: TRBV7-2
j_gene: TRBJ2-7

CDR3aa: CSAPGTANEKLFF
len: 13
abundance: -
v_gene: TRBV20-1
j_gene: TRBJ1-4

CDR3aa: CASKDSFEQYF
len: 11
abundance: -
v_gene: TRBV6-2/TRBV6-3
j_gene: TRBJ2-7

CDR3aa: CASSSGGFLNQPQHF
len: 15
abundance: -
v_gene: TRBV11-3
j_gene: TRBJ1-5

CDR3aa: CASSLFSWSDIAGANVLTF
len: 19
abundance: few
v_gene: TRBV7-6
j_gene: TRBJ2-6

CDR3aa: CASSRGGIQETQYF
len: 14
abundance: -
v_gene: TRBV27
j_gene: TRBJ2-5

CDR3aa: CASRRGEGSNQPQHF
len: 15
abundance: -
v_gene: TRBV2
j_gene: TRBJ1-5

CDR3aa: CASSPHRPKNTEAFF
len: 15
abundance: few
v_gene: TRBV25-1
j_gene: TRBJ1-1

CDR3aa: CSARAGPQQYF
len: 11
abundance: once
v_gene: TRBV20-1
j_gene: TRBJ2-7

CDR3aa: CASSQAVSPSGNTIYF
len: 16
abundance: -
v_gene: TRBV4-1
j_gene: TRBJ1-3

CDR3aa: CASSYGRTRGSTDTQYF
len: 17
abundance: -
v_gene: TRBV6-2/TRBV6-3
j_gene: TRBJ2-3

CDR3aa: CASSQDGGTGELFF
len: 14
abundance: -
v_gene: TRBV7-6
j_gene: TRBJ2-2

CDR3aa: CASSPPGRDGTQYF
len: 14
abundance: -
v_gene: TRBV18
j_gene: TRBJ2-3

CDR3aa: CASSSLANRYNQPQHF
len: 16
abundance: many
v_gene: TRBV7-2
j_gene: TRBJ1-5

CDR3aa: CASSLELATYEQYF
len: 14
abundance: many
v_gene: TRBV7-2
j_gene: TRBJ2-7